These 18 T cell receptor beta chains originate from one sample sequenced in a study of control samples from healthy donors and cancer patients. Repertoires were generated with immunoSEQ multiplex PCR, while TCRdb's copy carries only in-frame clones and drops some. The table has over 150,000 clones, more than 80% seen once; the top ten hold about 1.4%. The sample was blood. The receptors originated from a man aged 25-45 years in good health.

This chain links TRBV20-1 with TRBJ1-1; 7 positions match TRBD1. The CDR3 covers 16 residues. Looked up from germline, CDR1 is DFQATT and CDR2 is SNEGSKA (reference sequence). V lost 6 bases, J lost 0 bases, and 13 bases stayed unmatched. The CDR3 nucleotides are TGCAGTGCCAGTACCACGAGGAGGGGGCTGAACACTGAAGCTTTCTTT. It translates to CSASTTRRGLNTEAFF.

The genes are TRBV11-2 and TRBJ1-1; possible D gene TRBD1, 5 bases. Trimming cost V 3 bases and J 5 bases, with 13 bases left between them. Germline lookup yields CDR1 SGHAT and CDR2 FQNNGV. The CDR3 totals 14 residues. CDR3 in amino acids: CASSFGQGWTEAFF. The DNA for the CDR3 is TGTGCCAGCAGCTTTGGGCAGGGATGGACTGAAGCTTTCTTT.

The chain carries TRBV19 and TRBJ2-7; D not certain. CDR1 and CDR2 (germline): LNHDA, SQIVND (reference sequence). Trimming cost V 3 bases and J 2 bases, with 14 bases left between them. This CDR3 spans 15 amino acids. The CDR3 sequence is CASSMGWEKAYEQYF. The CDR3 DNA follows: TGTGCCAGTAGTATGGGGTGGGAAAAGGCCTACGAGCAGTACTTC.

This rearrangement joins TRBV5-1 to TRBJ1-3; 8 positions match TRBD1. Germline CDR1 SGHRS, CDR2 YFSETQ. V lost 5 bases to trimming and J lost 2 bases; unmatched junction nucleotides: 6. The CDR3 runs to 15 residues. CDR3 loop: CASRADREAGNTIYF. The CDR3 coding sequence is TGCGCCAGCAGGGCGGACAGGGAAGCTGGAAACACCATATATTTT.

The sample holds one count of this clone. The chain combines TRBV7-9 with TRBJ2-2; no clear D. V was cut by 1 base and J by 4 bases, with 7 bases left in between. The CDR3 covers 14 residues. Germline V gene data show CDR1 as SEHNR and CDR2 as FQNEAQ (reference sequence). The DNA for the CDR3 is TGTGCCAGCAGCTTAGAGCTTAGCACCGGGGAGCTGTTTTTT. Translation gives CASSLELSTGELFF.

The genes are TRBV21-1 and TRBJ1-2; no check of the table's D call, TRBD1, against the DNA was made. TRBV21-1 is a pseudogene. The CDR3 is 13 amino acids. The CDR3 sequence is CASTDRGAYGYTF. DNA for the CDR3: TGTGCCAGCACCGACAGGGGCGCCTATGGCTACACCTTC.

This CDR3 is CASSLGGILSYEQYF. The CDR3 DNA sequence: TGTGCCAGCAGTTTAGGTGGCATTTTGTCCTACGAGCAGTACTTC. V is TRBV27 and J is TRBJ2-7; unclear D gene. The germline V and J ends were trimmed by 2 bases and 1 base, with 12 bases remaining between them. Germline assignment: CDR1 MNHEY and CDR2 SMNVEV (reference sequence). This CDR3 comprises 15 residues.

Remarks on this clone: Other DNA sequences from this sample encode an identical CDR3 as well. This rearrangement joins TRBV27 to TRBJ1-2; no clear D. The CDR3 covers 13 residues. V lost 2 bases and J 0 bases, leaving 4 bases between the germline ends. From germline, CDR1 is MNHEY and CDR2 SMNVEV (reference sequence). The CDR3 DNA reads as TGTGCCAGCAGTTTAGCAGCTAACTATGGCTACACCTTC. Amino acid sequence: CASSLAANYGYTF.

The rearrangement joins TRBV27 to TRBJ1-6; D not resolved. Germline-derived CDR1 and CDR2 are MNHEY and SMNVEV (reference sequence). This CDR3 is 16 amino acids long. Trimming shortened V by 6 bases and J by 7 bases, and 19 bases separated the two germline ends. The CDR3 reads CASRVPGGSGNSPLHF. DNA of the CDR3: TGTGCCAGCAGGGTGCCGGGTGGATCGGGGAATTCACCCCTCCACTTT.

This rearrangement joins TRBV9 to TRBJ2-7; TRBD1 is a possible D gene (6 bases). Trimming took off 0 bases at V and 7 bases at J, with 11 bases between the two ends. The CDR3 length is 13 residues. Germline V gene lookup returns CDR1 SGDLS and CDR2 YYNGEE. Here the CDR3 DNA reads TGTGCCAGCAGCGTAGGAGGGGGTGGGGAGCAGTACTTC. It is translated as CASSVGGGGEQYF.

This chain connects TRBV7-8 to TRBJ2-3; the match to TRBD2 covers 9 bases. CDR3 length: 16 residues. The trim removed 6 bases at V and 1 base at J, leaving 8 bases unmatched. Germline-derived CDR1 and CDR2 are SGHVS and FQNEAQ. The CDR3 nucleotides are TGTGCCAGCAGGATAGGGTGGACTAGCGGCACAGATACGCAGTATTTT. Translated: CASRIGWTSGTDTQYF.

The rearrangement uses TRBV5-4 and TRBJ2-1; no reliable D call. With 1 base removed from V and 5 bases from J, the gap between germline ends came to 7 bases. Germline V CDR1 and CDR2: SGHNT, YYREEE (reference sequence). The CDR3 runs to 13 residues. The CDR3: CASSLNWDNEQFF. The CDR3 bases are TGTGCCAGCAGCTTGAATTGGGACAATGAGCAGTTCTTC. Combining the CDR3 with reference TRBV5-4 and TRBJ2-1 gives the whole variable domain ETGVTQSPTHLIKTRGQQVTLRCSSQSGHNTVSWYQQALGQGPQFIFQYYREEENGRGNFPPRFSGLQFPNYSSELNVNALELDDSALYLCASSLNWDNEQFFGPGTRLTVL.

The rearrangement joins TRBV7-2 to TRBJ1-2; D is unresolved. Germline V gene lookup returns CDR1 SGHTA and CDR2 FQGNSA. V lost 1 base and J lost 0, with 12 bases in between. The length of the CDR3 is 16 residues. CDR3 loop: CASSLVGPSANYGYTF. The CDR3 nucleotides are TGTGCCAGCAGCTTAGTGGGCCCCTCAGCTAACTATGGCTACACCTTC. Full variable domain (missing parts from reference TRBV7-2 and TRBJ1-2): GAGVSQSPSNKVTEKGKDVELRCDPISGHTALYWYRQSLGQGLEFLIYFQGNSAPDKSGLPSDRFSAERTGGSVSTLTIQRTQQEDSAVYLCASSLVGPSANYGYTFGSGTRLTVV.

The rearrangement links TRBV30 to TRBJ2-2; 9 nucleotides agree with TRBD2. V shed 3 bases, J shed 7 bases, and the junction held 3 bases outside the gene matches. The CDR3 totals 13 residues. In germline, CDR1 is GTSNPN, CDR2 SVGIG (reference sequence). The CDR3 DNA reads as TGTGCCTGGAGGCTAGCGGGGAACGGGGAGCTGTTTTTT. Encoded protein: CAWRLAGNGELFF.

The chain is built from TRBV21-1 and TRBJ1-2; TRBD1 is taken as the D call from the table, unchecked against the DNA. TRBV21-1 is shown as a pseudogene. This CDR3 has 14 residues. CDR3 DNA sequence: TGTGCCAGCAGCAACCAAACAGGGGTCTATGGCTACACCTTC. Encoded protein: CASSNQTGVYGYTF.

The DNA for the CDR3 is TGTGCCAGCAGTTCCCAGGCTACCAATGAAAAACTGTTTTTT. This gives the protein CASSSQATNEKLFF. The V gene is TRBV6-2 or TRBV6-3, the J gene TRBJ1-4; D is ambiguous. Per the germline V gene, CDR1 is MNHEY and CDR2 is SVGEGT. The CDR3 covers 14 residues. V was shortened by 4 bases and J by 5 bases, with 11 bases between the two germline ends.

The J gene is TRBJ1-2, the V gene TRBV29-1, with a tentative D call TRBD1 (6 bases). This CDR3 region has 12 residues. The germline gives CDR1 SQVTM, CDR2 ANQGSEA. V was clipped by 6 bases and J by 7 bases, with 15 bases between them. The CDR3 reads CSVGAGVGGYTF. CDR3 DNA: TGCAGCGTGGGGGCGGGGGTAGGTGGCTACACCTTC.

This clone was observed a few times. The chain employs TRBV27 and TRBJ1-3; 9 bases map to TRBD1. This CDR3 has 17 residues. CDR1 and CDR2 from the germline V gene are MNHEY and SMNVEV (reference sequence). J was trimmed by 4 bases and V by 3 bases; bases with no gene match: 10. CDR3 DNA: TGTGCCAGCAGTTTCCCGACAGGGGGTCAGGGAGGAAACACCATATATTTT. It encodes CASSFPTGGQGGNTIYF.